These 30 T cell receptor beta chains were sequenced from one sample in a study of T cell responses to AZD1222 COVID-19 vaccine. Sequencing used immunoSEQ multiplex PCR; TCRdb keeps in-frame clones, though not all of them. Of roughly 110,000 clones in the sample, about 90% are singletons; the top ten hold 4% to 5.5%. Here the sequenced sample was peripheral blood, taken on day 0 of AZD1222 vaccination. These receptors all come from an adult in good health.

The CDR3 spells CSASPGSIWSEQFF. In DNA form, the CDR3 reads TGCAGTGCTAGTCCCGGGTCCATATGGAGTGAGCAGTTCTTC. The rearrangement links TRBV20-1 to TRBJ2-1; D not certain. Deletions cut 3 bases from V and 9 bases from J, with 18 bases between. CDR3 length equals 14 residues. Germline V lookup: CDR1 DFQATT, CDR2 SNEGSKA (reference sequence).

The V gene is TRBV30, the J gene TRBJ2-5; 7 nucleotides agree with TRBD1. This CDR3 comprises 12 residues. The germline CDR1 and CDR2 sequences are GTSNPN and SVGIG (reference sequence). The trim removed 4 bases at V and 9 bases at J, leaving 8 bases unmatched. The CDR3 region has the DNA TGTGCCTGGACGACAGGGACCCAGGCCCAGTACTTC. Its translation: CAWTTGTQAQYF.

This chain connects TRBV5-6 to TRBJ1-1; D remains unclear. Germline CDR1 and CDR2: SGHDT and YYEEEE. There are 14 residues in the CDR3. Trimming took off 4 bases at V and 3 bases at J, with 13 bases between the two ends. Here the CDR3 DNA reads TGTGCCAGCAGCGAAAGGGTAGAAGACACTGAAGCTTTCTTT. It yields the protein CASSERVEDTEAFF.

The CDR3 bases are TGTGCCAGCGGACCCGGGACTAGCGGGCATCCAGAGCAGTTCTTC. Protein: CASGPGTSGHPEQFF. The gene calls are TRBV27 and TRBJ2-1; 12 bases match TRBD2. With 8 bases clipped from V and 10 bases from J, the junction kept 12 bases outside the gene matches. The germline gives CDR1 MNHEY, CDR2 SMNVEV (reference sequence). The CDR3 runs 15 residues.

This clone has a handful of counts. This sequence joins TRBV6-5 and TRBJ2-1, with 7 bases matching TRBD2. Germline-derived CDR1 and CDR2 are MNHEY and SVGAGI. J lost 0 bases, V lost 9 bases, and 5 bases had no gene match. This CDR3 comprises 14 residues. CDR3 bases: TGTGCCAGTTTAGCGGGCCACTCCTACAATGAGCAGTTCTTC. It translates to CASLAGHSYNEQFF.

The chain links TRBV7-2 to TRBJ2-7; TRBD1 matches 8 bases. The CDR3 has 14 amino acids. CDR1 is SGHTA and CDR2 is FQGNSA in the germline V gene. V was clipped by 5 bases and J by 3 bases; unmatched bases: 6. CDR3 in DNA: TGTGCCAGCAGCCTACAGGGGGTTATCTACGAGCAGTACTTC. As protein: CASSLQGVIYEQYF.

The chain links TRBV18 to TRBJ2-3; tentatively, D is TRBD2 (5 bases). The V and J ends lost 3 bases and 8 bases respectively, with 15 bases between them. The CDR3 has 14 amino acids. In germline, CDR1 is KGHSH, CDR2 LQKENI. The CDR3: CASSPPWQGGTQYF. CDR3 DNA sequence: TGTGCCAGCTCACCCCCCTGGCAAGGAGGTACGCAGTATTTT.

The chain carries TRBV4-3 and TRBJ2-1; 9 positions match TRBD2. The germline CDR1 and CDR2 sequences are LGHNA and YSLEER. This CDR3 region has 16 residues. V shed 3 bases, J shed 6 bases, and the junction held 9 bases outside the gene matches. The CDR3 sequence is CASSQGLAGGFNEQFF. CDR3 nucleotides: TGCGCCAGCAGCCAGGGGCTTGCGGGGGGGTTCAATGAGCAGTTCTTC.

The chain has TRBV14 and TRBJ1-6; a possible D gene is TRBD1 (6 bases). The V gene lost 6 bases and the J gene lost 5 bases, with 11 bases spanning the gap. This CDR3 comprises 14 residues. Germline CDR1 reads SGHDN; CDR2 reads FVKESK. In nucleotides, the CDR3 is TGTGCCAGCAGTAGGGACATCGATAATTCACCCCTCCACTTT. Residues: CASSRDIDNSPLHF.

The chain joins TRBV6-6 to TRBJ1-2, with 7 bases matching TRBD1. J gave up 4 bases and V 2 bases, and 4 bases lay outside the gene matches. CDR3 length: 14 residues. CDR1 is MNHNY and CDR2 is SVGAGI in the germline V gene (reference sequence). The CDR3 nucleotides read TGTGCCAGCAGTTACGCGACAGGGACCTATGGCTACACCTTC. It is translated as CASSYATGTYGYTF.

This chain uses TRBV9 with TRBJ2-5; 7 bases agree with TRBD2. Germline V CDR1 and CDR2: SGDLS, YYNGEE. CDR3 length: 18 residues. V lost 3 bases to trimming and J lost 2 bases; unmatched junction nucleotides: 16. The CDR3 region has the DNA TGTGCCAGCAGCGCGGGTTTGAGCGGGACCACCACTCAAGAGACCCAGTACTTC. It encodes CASSAGLSGTTTQETQYF.

V usage is TRBV7-3 and J usage is TRBJ2-2; TRBD1 is a possible D gene (5 bases). The V gene's germline CDR1 is SGHTA and CDR2 FQGTGA. The CDR3 contains 14 residues. Trimming took off 5 bases at V and 1 base at J, with 8 bases between the two ends. CDR3 sequence: CASSPGWNTGELFF. The DNA for the CDR3 is TGTGCCAGCAGCCCAGGGTGGAACACCGGGGAGCTGTTTTTT.

The rearrangement joins TRBV10-3 to TRBJ1-1; D possibly corresponds to TRBD1 (6 bases). In germline, CDR1 is ENHRY, CDR2 SYGVKD. The CDR3 totals 12 residues. The ends were cut back, 6 bases at V and 6 bases at J, with 11 bases in the middle. CDR3 sequence reads: CAIRGQGSEAFF. The CDR3 DNA sequence: TGTGCCATCAGGGGTCAGGGGTCTGAAGCTTTCTTT.

This sequence joins TRBV10-3 and TRBJ2-3, with D possibly being TRBD1 or TRBD2 (5 bases each). Trimming pared 8 bases from V and 0 bases from J, leaving 15 bases between. Germline CDR1 and CDR2: ENHRY and SYGVKD. The CDR3 extends over 15 amino acids. CDR3 sequence: CAIQESGPSTDTQYF. The DNA of the CDR3 is TGTGCCATCCAAGAGTCGGGGCCTAGCACAGATACGCAGTATTTT.

This clone was picked up one time. This chain links TRBV24-1 with TRBJ2-7; 14 bases align to TRBD2. The junction had 6 bases not matched to a gene; V was cut back by 4 bases and J by 2 bases. The CDR3 consists of 17 residues. Germline CDR1 reads KGHDR; CDR2 reads SFDVKD. The CDR3 bases are TGTGCCACCAGTGAAAGGGGGACTAGCGGGGGAACCTACGAGCAGTACTTC. Translation: CATSERGTSGGTYEQYF.

The gene calls are TRBV19 and TRBJ1-1; 9 positions agree with TRBD1. There are 13 residues in the CDR3. CDR1 and CDR2 (germline): LNHDA, SQIVND (reference sequence). With V trimmed by 6 bases and J by 7 bases, 6 bases remained unmatched. CDR3 protein: CASRGTGLHEAFF. The CDR3 DNA reads as TGTGCCAGTAGGGGGACAGGGCTCCATGAAGCTTTCTTT.

This sequence joins TRBV5-5 and TRBJ1-2; 10 bases map to TRBD1. The germline V gene encodes CDR1 SGHKS and CDR2 YYEKEE (reference sequence). The CDR3 totals 16 residues. V lost 3 bases and J lost 4; bases outside the gene matches: 9. CDR3 sequence: CASSSPGTGASYGYTF. CDR3 nucleotide sequence: TGTGCCAGCAGCTCCCCAGGGACAGGGGCTAGCTATGGCTACACCTTC.

The V gene is TRBV7-6, the J gene TRBJ2-1, with TRBD2 matching 9 bases. Germline V gives CDR1 SGHVS, CDR2 FNYEAQ. This CDR3 contains 19 residues. The junction had 14 bases not matched to a gene; V was cut back by 1 base and J by 4 bases. For the CDR3, the DNA is TGTGCCAGCAGCTTAGAAACCTGGGATAGCGGGGGCCCTTACAATGAGCAGTTCTTC. Its protein product is CASSLETWDSGGPYNEQFF.

The chain employs TRBV5-1 and TRBJ1-4, with 7 bases matching TRBD1. This CDR3 spans 15 amino acids. Germline values: CDR1 SGHRS, CDR2 YFSETQ. The ends lost 1 base at V and 3 bases at J; junction bases unmatched: 3. For the CDR3, the DNA is TGCGCCAGCAGCTTGCAGGGGGTTGCTAATGAAAAACTGTTTTTT. It yields the protein CASSLQGVANEKLFF.

The genes are TRBV6-5 and TRBJ1-6; D unclear. Germline V gene data show CDR1 as MNHEY and CDR2 as SVGAGI. The CDR3 has 12 amino acids. V lost 2 bases to trimming and J lost 10 bases, with 6 bases between them. The CDR3 DNA is TGTGCCAGCAGTTACATTCACTCACCCCTCCACTTT. Protein: CASSYIHSPLHF.

The DNA of the CDR3 is TGCGCCAGCAGCAGAGACAGGGGTCGGACAGATACGCAGTATTTT. Its translation: CASSRDRGRTDTQYF. The genes are TRBV5-1 and TRBJ2-3, with TRBD1 matching over 8 bases. Trimming at V came to 4 bases and at J to 3 bases, leaving 7 bases not matched to a gene. CDR1 and CDR2 from the germline V gene are SGHRS and YFSETQ. The CDR3 runs to 15 residues.

The rearrangement uses TRBV5-4 and TRBJ1-2; D might be TRBD1 (6 bases). Per germline, CDR1 SGHNT and CDR2 YYREEE (reference sequence). This CDR3 contains 15 residues. V lost 0 bases and J 3 bases, leaving 12 bases between the germline ends. The CDR3 is CASSLGQAGHYGYTF. CDR3 nucleotides: TGTGCCAGCAGCTTGGGACAGGCCGGGCACTATGGCTACACCTTC.

This sequence joins TRBV6-5 and TRBJ1-2, with 9 bases that match TRBD1. Trimming cost V 6 bases and J 4 bases; bases outside gene matches: 6. The CDR3 has 14 residues. Germline V gene sequence: CDR1 MNHEY, CDR2 SVGAGI. The CDR3 nucleotides read TGTGCCAGCAGAGAGGGACAGGGCTCCTATGGCTACACCTTC. Its translation: CASREGQGSYGYTF.

This clone appeared a few times. J is TRBJ2-5 and V is TRBV28; 8 bases are shared with TRBD2. The CDR3 sequence is 15 residues long. Unmatched junction bases numbered 9, after V lost 4 bases and J lost 5 bases. CDR1 is MDHEN and CDR2 is SYDVKM in the germline V gene. The CDR3 nucleotides are TGTGCCAGCAGTTCTCAAGCGGGAGTTCAGGAGACCCAGTACTTC. Encoded protein: CASSSQAGVQETQYF.

The chain recombines TRBV5-1 with TRBJ1-1; unclear D gene. Trimming took 1 base from V and 4 from J, leaving 8 bases between them. CDR3 length equals 13 residues. CDR1 and CDR2 from the germline V gene are SGHRS and YFSETQ. The CDR3 region has the DNA TGCGCCAGCAGCTTGTGGGGTTCCACTGAAGCTTTCTTT. Protein sequence: CASSLWGSTEAFF.

This chain uses TRBV11-3 with TRBJ2-1; D might be TRBD1 (5 bases). CDR3 length: 14 residues. Germline values: CDR1 SGHNT, CDR2 YENEEA. The V gene lost 0 bases and the J gene lost 4 bases, with 7 bases spanning the gap. The CDR3 nucleotides read TGTGCCAGCAGCTTAGAAAGACAGTACAATGAGCAGTTCTTC. Translation: CASSLERQYNEQFF.

The genes are TRBV7-2 and TRBJ1-3; D is ambiguous. There are 16 residues in the CDR3. Trimming cost V 1 base and J 13 bases, with 23 bases left between them. Germline V gives CDR1 SGHTA, CDR2 FQGNSA. In DNA form, the CDR3 reads TGTGCCAGCAGCTTAGGCGGGGTAAAGGCGGCGCTCCAAATATATTTT. It yields the protein CASSLGGVKAALQIYF.

V is TRBV19 and J is TRBJ1-1; 8 nucleotides agree with TRBD1. Germline CDR1 and CDR2: LNHDA and SQIVND (reference sequence). The CDR3 runs 17 residues. After removal of 5 bases from V and 5 bases from J, the junction contained 16 bases not matched to a gene. The CDR3 here is CASSVWDRPTLRTEAFF. DNA of the CDR3: TGTGCCAGTAGTGTATGGGACAGGCCGACACTCCGAACTGAAGCTTTCTTT.

Remarks on this clone: This CDR3 is also generated by other DNA sequences in the sample. The chain carries TRBV6-1 and TRBJ1-2; no reliable D call. V lost 2 bases and J lost 8, with 6 bases in between. This CDR3 comprises 11 residues. Germline V gene lookup returns CDR1 MNHNS and CDR2 SASEGT. CDR3 nucleotide sequence: TGTGCCAGCAGTGAACTCGGGGGCTACACCTTC. Its protein product is CASSELGGYTF.

This chain links TRBV6-2 or TRBV6-3 with TRBJ1-2; perhaps TRBD1 as D (6 bases). V lost 6 bases, J lost 2 bases, and 19 bases lay in between. CDR3 length: 16 residues. CDR1 and CDR2 (germline): MNHEY, SVGEGT. The DNA of the CDR3 is TGTGCCAGCAGCAGACAAGGGGGGTCAACCAACTATGGCTACACCTTC. It specifies CASSRQGGSTNYGYTF.